A single sample gave rise to the 17 T cell receptor beta chains below, sequenced in a study of tumor and adjacent non-tumor tissue in lung cancer. TCRbeta libraries were built with three rounds of nested PCR, modified from ARM-PCR. MiXCR, run by TCRdb on the multiplex PCR reads, gives a single entry per CDR3 protein. This table holds tens of thousands of distinct CDR3 sequences, 67% found once. No cell sorting was done before RNA was extracted from the tissue. Sequenced material: lung tumor tissue. These receptors originate from a man aged 60-69 years with non-small cell lung cancer.

Regarding this clonotype: The germline gene is not matched at one end of the junction; a read error may be the cause. The chain employs TRBV10-3 and TRBJ2-5; tentative D call: TRBD2 (5 bases). The CDR3 is 15 residues long. Germline loops: CDR1 ENHRY, CDR2 SYGVKD. CDR3 sequence (DNA): TGTGCCATCAGTGGGTCTGGCGGAGGTCAAGAGTCCCAGTACTTC. This translates into CAISGSGGGQESQYF.

For this clonotype: At one boundary the junction diverges from the germline segment, which might be a read error. The V call is TRBV4-2, the J call TRBJ2-2; 7 bases match TRBD2. The CDR3 is made up of 16 amino acids. Germline V gene lookup returns CDR1 LGHNA and CDR2 YNFKEQ. In DNA, the CDR3 is TGTGCCAGCAGCCAGCAAGCGGGGAGAAACACCGTGGAGCGGTTTTTT. This encodes CASSQQAGRNTVERFF.

Comments on this clonotype: This may be a read error, as it is one base from a much larger clone. This chain links TRBV5-1 with TRBJ1-1; D gene unclear. There are 13 residues in the CDR3. V was cut by 4 bases and J by 3 bases, with 10 bases left in between. In germline, CDR1 is SGHRS, CDR2 YFSETQ. CDR3 DNA sequence: TGCGCCAGCAGCCTCGTCCCAGACACTGAAGCTTTCTTT. It yields the protein CASSLVPDTEAFF.

This clonotype was seen many times. The chain couples TRBV6-5 to TRBJ2-5; no clear D gene. Trimming took off 4 bases at V and 4 bases at J, with 7 bases between the two ends. Germline V gene sequence: CDR1 MNHEY, CDR2 SVGAGI. This CDR3 region has 12 residues. As DNA, the CDR3 is TGTGCCAGCAGTTCCGCTGGAGAGACCCAGTACTTC. This sequence encodes CASSSAGETQYF.

Details on this clonotype: Being one base from a much bigger clone, this may be a read error. This chain connects TRBV28 to TRBJ2-7; D might be TRBD2 (5 bases). The CDR3 has 15 amino acids. Germline CDR1 is MDHEN and CDR2 is SYDVKM. This chain's CDR3 is CVGSPRGSASYEQYF. DNA of the CDR3: TGTGTCGGCAGTCCCCGCGGTAGCGCGAGCTACGAGCAGTACTTC.

About this clonotype: The junction departs from the called germline gene at one end, perhaps through a read error. The rearrangement uses TRBV12-3 or TRBV12-4 and TRBJ1-5, with TRBD1 as a possible D gene (5 bases). This CDR3 spans 16 amino acids. The CDR3 loop reads CASCLAPGGSNQPLHF. CDR3 in DNA: TGTGCCAGCTGTCTAGCCCCGGGGGGTAGCAATCAGCCCCTGCATTTT.

Worth noting for this clonotype: This may be a read error, as it is one base from a much larger clone. This rearrangement joins TRBV20-1 to TRBJ1-6, with 9 bases that match TRBD1. With V trimmed by 6 bases and J by 6 bases, 3 bases remained unmatched. CDR1 is DFQATT and CDR2 is SNEGSKA in the germline V gene (reference sequence). The CDR3 contains 13 residues. DNA of the CDR3: TGCAGTGCCATGACAGGGGGTAATTCACCCCTCCACTTT. It translates to CSAMTGGNSPLHF.

Concerning this clonotype itself: A single base separates this from a much larger clone, so it may be a read error. The chain recombines TRBV28 with TRBJ2-5; TRBD2 aligns across 8 bases. This CDR3 comprises 14 residues. CDR1 is MDHEN, CDR2 SYDVKM, per germline. The CDR3, as DNA: TGTACCAGCAGTTTGCGGGGGGTGGAAGAGACCCAGTACTTC. Translation gives CTSSLRGVEETQYF.

As for this clonotype: A read error may be the cause here, since a much bigger clone is one base away. The gene calls are TRBV20-1 and TRBJ2-5; the match to TRBD2 covers 11 bases. CDR3 length equals 13 residues. Germline V gives CDR1 DFQATT, CDR2 SNEGSKA (reference sequence). CDR3 in amino acids: CSSIAGGPETQCF. The CDR3 DNA is TGCAGTTCCATAGCGGGGGGGCCAGAGACCCAGTGCTTC.

As for this clonotype: One end of the junction fails to match germline, which may point to a read error. The chain uses TRBV12-3 or TRBV12-4 and TRBJ1-5, with D possibly matching TRBD1 (6 bases). The CDR3 consists of 13 residues. As DNA, the CDR3 is TGTGACAGCAGGCGGACAGAGGGACGACCCCAGCATTTT. The encoded protein is CDSRRTEGRPQHF.

This clonotype was picked up a small number of times. A clone one base away is much larger, so this may be a read error. This chain links TRBV28 with TRBJ1-5, with D uncertain. Germline V gives CDR1 MDHEN, CDR2 SYDVKM. Between the trimmed V and J ends, which lost 4 bases and 5 bases, there was a span of 6 bases. The CDR3 is 12 amino acids. The CDR3 sequence: CASSSEDQPQHF. The CDR3 DNA is TGTGCCAGCAGTTCGGAGGATCAGCCCCAGCATTTT.

On this clonotype itself: Relative to the germline gene, one junction end is altered; a read error may explain this. The rearrangement uses TRBV18 and TRBJ2-2; TRBD1 matches at 9 bases. CDR1 is KGHSH, CDR2 LQKENI, per germline. The CDR3 is 18 amino acids. The CDR3 spells CVSSPFPGTGMSTVELFF. In DNA, the CDR3 is TGTGTCAGCTCACCATTTCCCGGGACAGGGATGTCCACCGTGGAGCTGTTTTTT.

As regards this clonotype: Since no conserved phenylalanine or tryptophan closes the CDR3, a read error is the likely cause. V usage is TRBV28 and J usage is TRBJ2-1; D is perhaps TRBD1 (5 bases). This CDR3 is 19 amino acids long. In germline, CDR1 is MDHEN, CDR2 SYDVKM. The CDR3 spells CTSSSPGLTWLETYNEQFL. CDR3 sequence (DNA): TGTACCAGCAGTTCCCCAGGGCTTACGTGGCTAGAAACCTACAATGAGCAGTTCTTG.

In the case of this clonotype: Germline is not matched at one junction end, which may reflect a read error. V is TRBV12-3 or TRBV12-4 and J is TRBJ1-6; D ambiguous. This CDR3 has 15 amino acids. The CDR3 DNA sequence: TGTGCTAGCAGTGATATTAGCTCCTATAATTCACCCCTCCGCTTT. This translates into CASSDISSYNSPLRF.

With respect to this clonotype: A much larger clone sits a single nucleotide away, making a read error possible. This chain joins TRBV20-1 and TRBJ2-7, with 14 bases lining up with TRBD2. The CDR3 is 14 amino acids. From germline, CDR1 is DFQATT and CDR2 SNEGSKA (reference sequence). V was clipped by 7 bases and J by 4 bases; unmatched bases: 6. The CDR3 bases are TGCAGTGTCCCCGGACTAGCGGGGGGTTACGAGCAGTACTTC. Translating it yields CSVPGLAGGYEQYF.

With respect to this clonotype: At one end, the junction sequence differs from germline, possibly due to a read error. The V call is TRBV20-1, the J call TRBJ2-1, with D unclear. Germline-derived CDR1 and CDR2 are DFQATT and SNEGSKA (reference sequence). There are 12 residues in the CDR3. DNA for the CDR3: TGCAGTGCTATATCAGCTTACAATGAGGAGTTCTTC. Its protein product is CSAISAYNEEFF.

In this sample, this clonotype turned up many times. The J gene is TRBJ2-7, the V gene TRBV7-9; 8 bases line up with TRBD1. The ends lost 0 bases at V and 0 bases at J; junction bases unmatched: 7. Germline V gene lookup returns CDR1 SEHNR and CDR2 FQNEAQ (reference sequence). CDR3 size: 17 residues. In DNA, the CDR3 is TGTGCCAGCAGCTTAGCTATCGGACAGGGCGCCTCCTACGAGCAGTACTTC. Residues: CASSLAIGQGASYEQYF.